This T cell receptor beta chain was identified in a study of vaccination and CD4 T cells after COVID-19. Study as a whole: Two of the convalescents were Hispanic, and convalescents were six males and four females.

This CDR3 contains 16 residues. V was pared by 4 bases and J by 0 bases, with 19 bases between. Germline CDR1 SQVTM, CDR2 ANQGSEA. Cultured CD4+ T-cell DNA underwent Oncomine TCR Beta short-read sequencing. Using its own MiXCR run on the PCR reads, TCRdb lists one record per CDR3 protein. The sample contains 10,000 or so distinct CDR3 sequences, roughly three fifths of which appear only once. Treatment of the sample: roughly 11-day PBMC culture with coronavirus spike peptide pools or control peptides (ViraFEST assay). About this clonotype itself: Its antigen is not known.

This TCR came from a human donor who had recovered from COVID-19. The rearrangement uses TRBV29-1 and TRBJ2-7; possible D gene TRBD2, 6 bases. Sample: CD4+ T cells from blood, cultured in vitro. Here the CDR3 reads CSVAGGLAKSSYEQYF. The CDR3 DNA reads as TGCAGCGTTGCCGGTGGGCTAGCGAAAAGCTCCTACGAGCAGTACTTC.